The clone carrying this T cell receptor (beta chain) was seen only once. The CDR3 covers 15 residues. Per the germline V gene, CDR1 is LNHDA and CDR2 is SQIVND (reference sequence). The V and J ends lost 5 bases and 3 bases, in that order; junction bases with no gene match: 6. The data were obtained in a study of blood T cell repertoires in COVID-19. Source study methods: Researchers report that nucleated cell counts were estimated from reference gene primer amplification. Measured with immunoSEQ multiplex PCR; TCRdb has only the in-frame clones, and not every one. V and J calls and clone size come straight from that table; D and trimming were deduced from the DNA. The profile covers about 280,000 clones, with 65% to 90% appearing a single time and around 12% taken by the ten largest.

The sequencing sample was made of peripheral blood. The sequence derives from a woman in her seventies with COVID-19, enrolled during active disease. The V call is TRBV19, the J call TRBJ2-4, with 8 bases fitting TRBD1. The CDR3 DNA reads TGTGCCAGTAGTGACCACAGGGGGTTCAAAAACATTCAGTACTTC. Protein sequence: CASSDHRGFKNIQYF.